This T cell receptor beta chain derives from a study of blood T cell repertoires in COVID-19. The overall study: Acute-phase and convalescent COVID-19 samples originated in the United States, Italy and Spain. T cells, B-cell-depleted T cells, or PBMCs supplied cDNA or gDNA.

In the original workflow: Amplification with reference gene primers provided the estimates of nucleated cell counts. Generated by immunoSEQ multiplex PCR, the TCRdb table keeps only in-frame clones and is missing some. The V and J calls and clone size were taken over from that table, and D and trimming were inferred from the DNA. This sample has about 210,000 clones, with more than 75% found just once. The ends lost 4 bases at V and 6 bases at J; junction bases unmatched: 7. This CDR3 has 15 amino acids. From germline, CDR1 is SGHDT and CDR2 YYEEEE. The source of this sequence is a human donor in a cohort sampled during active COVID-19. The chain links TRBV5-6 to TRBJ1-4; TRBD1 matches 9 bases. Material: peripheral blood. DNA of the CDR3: TGTGCCAGCAGCCGTCCGGGACAGGGAGATGAAAAACTGTTTTTT. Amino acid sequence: CASSRPGQGDEKLFF.